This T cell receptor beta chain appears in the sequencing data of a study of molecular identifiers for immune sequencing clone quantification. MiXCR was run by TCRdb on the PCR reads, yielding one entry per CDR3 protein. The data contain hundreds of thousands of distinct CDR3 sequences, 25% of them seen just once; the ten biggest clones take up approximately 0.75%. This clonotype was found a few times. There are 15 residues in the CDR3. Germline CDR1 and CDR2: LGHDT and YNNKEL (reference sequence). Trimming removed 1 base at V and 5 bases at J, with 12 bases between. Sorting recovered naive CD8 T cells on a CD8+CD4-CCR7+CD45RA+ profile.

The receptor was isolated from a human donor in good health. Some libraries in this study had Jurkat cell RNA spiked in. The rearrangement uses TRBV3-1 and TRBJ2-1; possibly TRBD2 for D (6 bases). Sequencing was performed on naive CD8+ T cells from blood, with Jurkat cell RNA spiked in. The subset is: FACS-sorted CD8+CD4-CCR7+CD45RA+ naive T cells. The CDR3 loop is CASSQVTGLHNEQFF. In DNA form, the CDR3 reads TGTGCCAGCAGCCAAGTTACGGGACTCCACAATGAGCAGTTCTTC.